This T cell receptor (beta chain) was captured in a study of blood T cell repertoires in COVID-19 (dated by TCRdb to 2020 to 2022). Concerning the study at large: Collaborator samples came from the United States, Italy and Spain and covered acute and convalescent phases of COVID-19. The material from the prospective study consisted of cDNA or gDNA derived from T cells, B-cell-depleted T cells, or PBMCs. Subjects who had been exposed to COVID-19, were actively infected with it, or had recovered from it provided the deeply sampled blood TCRbeta repertoires that made up the dataset. The repertoires were released in a freely available public database intended as a resource for research on the immune response to SARS-CoV-2. The samples were drawn from two sources: the first 160 participants of the ongoing ImmuneRACE study, and 1,254 subjects contributed by 6 global collaborators. A de-identified subject ID, COVID-19 status, age in years and sex were almost always included in the sample metadata. Where available, HLA class I and class II types were taken from metadata supplied by the sample provider and were not determined by assay-based typing.

Collaborating institutions collected whole blood in K2EDTA tubes following their own protocols. For TCRbeta analysis, collaborators shipped samples in one of three forms: frozen whole blood, isolated PBMCs, or DNA extracted from either of those sample types. TCRbeta CDR3 regions were amplified from genomic DNA by means of the immunoSEQ Assay, a bias-controlled multiplex PCR. As for the original processing: Nucleated cell counts per sample were estimated from amplification of reference gene primers within the assay. Sequence reads were collapsed and filtered to measure the absolute abundance of every unique TCRbeta CDR3 rearrangement. Productive Simpson clonality was computed per sample as the square root of Simpson's diversity index over productive rearrangements. TCRdb took this table from immuneACCESS and kept in-frame rearrangements with V and J called. Such tables lack part of the clones; where checked against another copy, unresolved V genes explain under half of the gap, and the rest is unexplained. From that table come the V and J calls and clone size; the DNA was used to work out D and trimming. The sample table contains some 74,000 clones; only one count was recorded for 75% to 85% of them. The ten largest clones add up to 40% to 45% of the sample.

Trimming takes 1 base from V and 0 bases from J, and the germline ends sit 7 bases apart. The cysteine opens and the phenylalanine closes a CDR3 of 14 amino acids. The read is trimmed to its CDR3 DNA, 42 bases read in frame from base 1. CDR1 SGHRS and CDR2 YFSETQ were looked up in the germline V gene. Points on this clone: Its recognized antigen is unknown. The input lacks base qualities; no much larger clone sits a single base away.

Study-wide conclusions, independent of this receptor: The amount of clinical and demographic metadata varied by source and participant and was provided uncurated.

In this chain, TRBV5-1 is recombined with TRBJ1-2, and perhaps TRBD1 as D gene, on 5 matching bases. The material sequenced was peripheral blood. This TCR was sampled from a man at least 80 years old with acute or convalescent COVID-19. The CDR3 sequence is CASSLSGTNYGYTF. The sequenced DNA is TGCGCCAGCAGCTTGTCAGGGACTAACTATGGCTACACCTTC.